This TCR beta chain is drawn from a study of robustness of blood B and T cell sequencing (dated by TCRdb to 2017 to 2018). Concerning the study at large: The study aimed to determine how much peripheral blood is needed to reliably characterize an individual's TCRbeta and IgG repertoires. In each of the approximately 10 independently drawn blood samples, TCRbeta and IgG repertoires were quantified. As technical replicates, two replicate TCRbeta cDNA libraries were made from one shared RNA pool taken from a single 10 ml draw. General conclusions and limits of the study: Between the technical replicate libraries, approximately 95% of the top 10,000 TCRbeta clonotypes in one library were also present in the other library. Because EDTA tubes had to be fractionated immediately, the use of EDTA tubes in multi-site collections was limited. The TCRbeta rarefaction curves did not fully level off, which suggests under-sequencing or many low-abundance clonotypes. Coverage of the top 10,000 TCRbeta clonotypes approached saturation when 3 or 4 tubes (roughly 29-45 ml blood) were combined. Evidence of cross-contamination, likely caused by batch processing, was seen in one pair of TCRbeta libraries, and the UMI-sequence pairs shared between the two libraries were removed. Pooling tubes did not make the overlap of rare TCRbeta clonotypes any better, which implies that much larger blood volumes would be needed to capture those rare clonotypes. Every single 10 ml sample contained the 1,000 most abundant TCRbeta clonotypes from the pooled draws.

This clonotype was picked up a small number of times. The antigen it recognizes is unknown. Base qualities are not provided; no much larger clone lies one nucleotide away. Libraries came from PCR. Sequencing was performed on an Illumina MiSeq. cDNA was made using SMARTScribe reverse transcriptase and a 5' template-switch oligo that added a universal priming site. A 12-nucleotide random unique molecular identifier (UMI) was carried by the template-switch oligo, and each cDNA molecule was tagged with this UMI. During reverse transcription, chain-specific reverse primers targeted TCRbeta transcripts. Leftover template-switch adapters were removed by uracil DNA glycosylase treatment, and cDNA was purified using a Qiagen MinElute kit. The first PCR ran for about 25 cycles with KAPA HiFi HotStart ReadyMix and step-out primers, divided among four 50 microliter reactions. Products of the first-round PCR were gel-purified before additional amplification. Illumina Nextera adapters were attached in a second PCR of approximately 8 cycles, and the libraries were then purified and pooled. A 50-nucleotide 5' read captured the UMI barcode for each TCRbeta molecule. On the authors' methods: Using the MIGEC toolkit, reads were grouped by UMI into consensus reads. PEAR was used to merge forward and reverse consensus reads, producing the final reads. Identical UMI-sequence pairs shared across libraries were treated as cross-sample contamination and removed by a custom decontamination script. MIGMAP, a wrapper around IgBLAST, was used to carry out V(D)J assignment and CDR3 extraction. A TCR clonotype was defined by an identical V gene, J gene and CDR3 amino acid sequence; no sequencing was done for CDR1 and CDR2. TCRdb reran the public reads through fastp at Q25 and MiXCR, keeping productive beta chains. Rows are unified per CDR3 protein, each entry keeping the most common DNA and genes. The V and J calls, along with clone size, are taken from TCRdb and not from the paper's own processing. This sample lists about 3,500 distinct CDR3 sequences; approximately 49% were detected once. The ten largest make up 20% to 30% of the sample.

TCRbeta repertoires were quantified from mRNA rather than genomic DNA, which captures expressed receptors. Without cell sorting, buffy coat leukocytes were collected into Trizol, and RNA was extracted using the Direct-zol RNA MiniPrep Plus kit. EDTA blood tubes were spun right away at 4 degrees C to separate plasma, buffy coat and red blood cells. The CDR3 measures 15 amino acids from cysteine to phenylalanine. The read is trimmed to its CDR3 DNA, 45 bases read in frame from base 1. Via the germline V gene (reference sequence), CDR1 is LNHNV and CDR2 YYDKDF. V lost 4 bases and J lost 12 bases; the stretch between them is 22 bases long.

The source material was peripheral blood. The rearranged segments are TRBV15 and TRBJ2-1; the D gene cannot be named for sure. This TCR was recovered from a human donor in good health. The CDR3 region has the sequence CATSTNIEEQPRQFF. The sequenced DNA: TGTGCCACCAGCACCAACATCGAGGAGCAGCCGAGGCAGTTCTTC.